This entry describes one T cell receptor beta chain. What it recognizes is unknown. To make TCR beta libraries, researchers used iRepertoire HTBI primers and Arm-PCR of CDR3 regions. TCRdb reanalysed the multiplex PCR reads using MiXCR and keeps one entry per CDR3 protein. The sample holds under 450,000 distinct CDR3 sequences, roughly a quarter seen once. The CDR3 is 14 residues long. Germline CDR1 SGDLS, CDR2 YYNGEE. Trimming cost V 0 bases and J 2 bases, with 6 bases left between them. This specimen belongs to a study of regulatory T cells in long-lasting Graves disease. Findings and caveats of the study: There were preferences for TRBV28, TRBJ1-2 and TRBJ2-5 in persistent disease. Persistent patients had more shared public clonotypes (fewer than 3,000) than new patients (966). Newly diagnosed Graves' patients exceeded persistent ones in TCR diversity.

Time point in this sample: persistent/refractory GD, antithyroid drugs over 5 years with positive TRAb. PBMCs provided the RNA from which the TCR library was made. All patients originated from an endocrinology department located in Xi'an, China. The starting material was peripheral blood mononuclear cells (PBMCs), obtained when the disease was refractory, from a patient treated with antithyroid drugs. The TCR originated in a female donor with Graves disease. This sequence joins TRBV9 and TRBJ1-3, with D possibly TRBD1 on 5 matching bases. The CDR3 region is CASSVGGTGNTIYF. For the CDR3, the DNA is TGTGCCAGCAGCGTAGGGGGCACTGGAAACACCATATATTTT.